Below, one T cell receptor beta chain is given with its context. The data stem from a study of blood T cell repertoires in COVID-19. Study-wide background: Material from acute and convalescent COVID-19 was sourced from the United States, Italy and Spain. The cDNA or gDNA used as material had been derived from T cells, B-cell-depleted T cells, or PBMCs.

This CDR3 spans 16 amino acids. V was pared by 4 bases and J by 11 bases, with 15 bases of the junction left unmatched. CDR1 is SGHRS, CDR2 YFSETQ, per germline. As originally analysed: Amplifying reference gene primers gave estimates of nucleated cell counts. Using immunoSEQ multiplex PCR, the repertoire was profiled, and TCRdb retains in-frame clones only, with some absent. V and J calls and clone size come straight from that table; D and trimming were deduced from the DNA. This table holds approximately 320,000 clones, 65% to 90% found once. This sequence originates from a human donor in a cohort sampled during active COVID-19. The sample consisted of peripheral blood. The rearrangement links TRBV5-1 to TRBJ1-6; the match to TRBD1 covers 7 bases. This chain's CDR3 is CASSLKPGTDSTPLHF. The CDR3, as DNA: TGCGCCAGCAGCCTTAAACCCGGGACAGATTCCACACCCCTCCACTTT.